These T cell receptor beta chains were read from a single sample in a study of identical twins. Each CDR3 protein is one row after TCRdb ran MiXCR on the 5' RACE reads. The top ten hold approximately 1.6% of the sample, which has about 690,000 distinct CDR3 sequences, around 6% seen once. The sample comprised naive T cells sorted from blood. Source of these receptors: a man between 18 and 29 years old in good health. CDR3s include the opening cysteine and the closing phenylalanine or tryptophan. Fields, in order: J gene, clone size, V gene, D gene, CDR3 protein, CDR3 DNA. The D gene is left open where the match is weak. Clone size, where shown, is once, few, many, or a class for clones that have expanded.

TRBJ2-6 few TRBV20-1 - CSASGGRSGANVLTF TGCAGTGCTAGTGGGGGTCGCTCTGGGGCCAACGTCCTGACTTTC
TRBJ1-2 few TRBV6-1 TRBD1 CASGEQGAGYGYTF TGTGCCAGCGGCGAGCAGGGGGCTGGCTATGGCTACACCTTC
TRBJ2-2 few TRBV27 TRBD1 CASSITGVSGELFF TGTGCCAGCAGTATCACAGGGGTTTCCGGGGAGCTGTTTTTT
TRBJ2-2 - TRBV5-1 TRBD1 CASSPLTGGDTGELFF TGCGCCAGCAGCCCGTTGACAGGGGGAGACACCGGGGAGCTGTTTTTT
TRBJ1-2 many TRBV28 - CASSLSGAEHFNYGYTF TGTGCCAGCAGTTTATCGGGGGCAGAACACTTTAACTATGGCTACACCTTC
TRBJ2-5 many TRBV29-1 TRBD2 CSVIGLLAGVETQYF TGCAGCGTTATAGGATTGCTAGCGGGAGTCGAGACCCAGTACTTC
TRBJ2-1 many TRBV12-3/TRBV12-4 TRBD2 CASSYGTSGSVNEQFF TGTGCCAGCAGCTATGGGACTAGCGGGAGTGTGAATGAGCAGTTCTTC
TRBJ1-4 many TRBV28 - CASSQQEQNNEKLFF TGTGCCAGCAGCCAACAGGAACAGAATAATGAAAAACTGTTTTTT
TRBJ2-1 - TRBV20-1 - CSARESREISHEQFF TGCAGTGCTAGAGAGTCTCGGGAGATCTCCCATGAGCAGTTCTTC
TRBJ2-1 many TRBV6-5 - CASSYSSRDKNNEQFF TGTGCCAGCAGTTACTCCAGCCGGGACAAGAACAATGAGCAGTTCTTC
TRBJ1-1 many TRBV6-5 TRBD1 CASSLRQGNTEAFF TGTGCCAGCAGTTTGCGACAGGGGAACACTGAAGCTTTCTTT
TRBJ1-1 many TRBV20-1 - CSARGGGTEAFF TGCAGTGCTAGAGGAGGGGGCACTGAAGCTTTCTTT
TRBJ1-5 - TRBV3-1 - CASSQDFPGGNQPQHF TGTGCCAGCAGCCAAGATTTCCCCGGGGGTAATCAGCCCCAGCATTTT
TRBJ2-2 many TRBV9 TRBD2 CASSVAPRENIGELFF TGTGCCAGCAGCGTAGCTCCGCGGGAGAACATCGGGGAGCTGTTTTTT
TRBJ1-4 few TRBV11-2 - CASSPNRDSRTNEKLFF TGTGCCAGCAGCCCGAACAGGGATTCTAGAACTAATGAAAAACTGTTTTTT
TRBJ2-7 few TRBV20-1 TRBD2 CSAREVSRLAGSYEQYF TGCAGTGCTAGAGAGGTCTCGAGGCTAGCGGGATCCTACGAGCAGTACTTC
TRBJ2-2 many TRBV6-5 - CASSYPVGRGTGELFF TGTGCCAGCAGTTACCCCGTGGGCAGGGGCACCGGGGAGCTGTTTTTT
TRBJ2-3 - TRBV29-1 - CSVVSQKHTDTQYF TGCAGCGTCGTATCACAGAAACACACAGATACGCAGTATTTT
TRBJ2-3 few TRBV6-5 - CASSYPGQGGRTDTQYF TGTGCCAGCAGTTACCCAGGGCAGGGGGGGCGCACAGATACGCAGTATTTT
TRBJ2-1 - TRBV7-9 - CASSFYRRYNNEQFF TGTGCCAGCAGCTTCTATAGGAGATATAACAATGAGCAGTTCTTC
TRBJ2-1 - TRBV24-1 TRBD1 CATSDPYTGTAYNEQFF TGTGCCACCAGTGACCCTTACACCGGGACAGCCTACAATGAGCAGTTCTTC
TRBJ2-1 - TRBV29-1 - CSVVVVTYNEQFF TGCAGCGTTGTAGTGGTAACCTACAATGAGCAGTTCTTC
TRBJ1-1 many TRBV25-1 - CASSELSSGDTEAFF TGTGCCAGCAGTGAATTGTCTTCAGGGGACACTGAAGCTTTCTTT
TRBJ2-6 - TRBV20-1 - CSARVDSGANVLTF TGCAGTGCTAGAGTTGACTCTGGGGCCAACGTCCTGACTTTC
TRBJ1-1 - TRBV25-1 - CASRDLGGDAFF TGTGCCAGCAGGGACCTCGGGGGAGACGCTTTCTTT
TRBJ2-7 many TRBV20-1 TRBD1 CSAPDRVEGEQYF TGCAGTGCACCCGACAGGGTTGAGGGCGAGCAGTACTTC
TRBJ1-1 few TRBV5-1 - CASSQPGLRNTEAFF TGCGCCAGCAGCCAACCAGGGCTCAGGAACACTGAAGCTTTCTTT
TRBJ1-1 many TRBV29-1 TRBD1 CSALGRSGQGARSTEAFF TGCAGCGCCCTGGGGAGGAGCGGACAGGGGGCAAGGAGCACTGAAGCTTTCTTT
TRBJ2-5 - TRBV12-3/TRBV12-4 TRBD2 CASRVAGGGETQYF TGTGCCAGCAGAGTAGCGGGAGGAGGGGAGACCCAGTACTTC
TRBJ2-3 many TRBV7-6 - CASSNLVFDTQYF TGTGCCAGCAGCAATCTTGTATTCGATACGCAGTATTTT
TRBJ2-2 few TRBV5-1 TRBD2 CASSFRPNLAGAGELFF TGCGCCAGCAGCTTTCGTCCCAACCTAGCGGGAGCCGGGGAGCTGTTTTTT
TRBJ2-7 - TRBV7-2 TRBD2 CASSLGGGLAGYEQYF TGTGCCAGCAGCTTAGGGGGGGGACTAGCGGGCTACGAGCAGTACTTC
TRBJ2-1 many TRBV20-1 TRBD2 CSARDFLAGDNEQFF TGCAGTGCTAGAGATTTCCTAGCGGGTGACAATGAGCAGTTCTTC